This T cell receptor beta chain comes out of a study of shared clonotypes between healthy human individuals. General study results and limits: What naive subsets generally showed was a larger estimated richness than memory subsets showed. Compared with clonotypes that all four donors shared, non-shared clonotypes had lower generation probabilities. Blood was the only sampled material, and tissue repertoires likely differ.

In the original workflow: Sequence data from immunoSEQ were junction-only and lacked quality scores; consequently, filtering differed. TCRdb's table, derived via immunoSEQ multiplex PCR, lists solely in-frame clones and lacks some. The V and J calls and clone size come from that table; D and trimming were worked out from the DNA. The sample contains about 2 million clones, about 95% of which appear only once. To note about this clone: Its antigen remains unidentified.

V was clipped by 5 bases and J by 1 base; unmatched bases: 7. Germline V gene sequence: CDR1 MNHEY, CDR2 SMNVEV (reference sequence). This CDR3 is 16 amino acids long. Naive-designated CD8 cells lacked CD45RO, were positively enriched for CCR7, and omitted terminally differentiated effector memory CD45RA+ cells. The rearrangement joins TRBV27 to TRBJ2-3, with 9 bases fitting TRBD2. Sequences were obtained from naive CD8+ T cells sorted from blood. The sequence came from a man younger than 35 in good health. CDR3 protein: CASSDRAGGGTDTQYF. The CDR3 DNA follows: TGTGCCAGCAGTGATCGAGCGGGGGGAGGCACAGATACGCAGTATTTT.